This is a list of T cell receptor beta chains from one sample in a study of cytomegalovirus exposure and HLA in healthy donors. Here immunoSEQ multiplex PCR was the method, and the copy in TCRdb shows in-frame clones only, minus some. The data contain approximately 130,000 clones, 81% of them singletons. Sequencing input: PBMCs. The receptors here all came from a woman aged 40 to 50 in good health and CMV-seropositive. The CDR3 runs from the conserved cysteine through the conserved F or W. Each record gives: clone size, V gene, J gene, D gene, CDR3 DNA, CDR3 protein. A D gene is named only where the DNA matches it firmly. Only some rows state a clone size, as once, few, many or a class for expanded clones.

>NA|TRBV28|TRBJ2-1|TRBD2
TGTGCCAGCAGTTCGACTAGCGGGGGGGTTAACAATGAGCAGTTCTTC
CASSSTSGGVNNEQFF
>NA|TRBV29-1|TRBJ2-7|NA
TGCAGCTCCGGGATCCCCTACGAGCAGTACTTC
CSSGIPYEQYF
>NA|TRBV19|TRBJ1-4|NA
TGTGCCAGTAGCGAAAGGAGGGTCGAAGGCGAAAAACTGTTTTTT
CASSERRVEGEKLFF
>NA|TRBV6-5|TRBJ2-3|TRBD2
TGTGCCAGCAGTTACACCAGCGGGAGTGCGGATACGCAGTATTTT
CASSYTSGSADTQYF
>NA|TRBV5-1|TRBJ2-5|NA
TGCGCCAGCAGCTTGGAGCTAGCTTCAGAGACCCAGTACTTC
CASSLELASETQYF
>NA|TRBV4-1|TRBJ1-2|TRBD1
TGCGCCAGCAGCCGAACTACAGGGGATCTAGCCTGGGGCTACACCTTC
CASSRTTGDLAWGYTF
>NA|TRBV19|TRBJ1-5|NA
TGTGCCAGTAGTATACTCCAGGGCCCCAATCAGCCCCAGCATTTT
CASSILQGPNQPQHF
>NA|TRBV7-9|TRBJ1-4|TRBD1
TGTTCCAGCAGATTGGGACAGATTGAAAAACTGTTTTTT
CSSRLGQIEKLFF
>NA|TRBV18|TRBJ2-5|TRBD1
TGTGCCAGCTCACTAATGGTCACAGGGGCGAGGGAGACCCAGTACTTC
CASSLMVTGARETQYF
>NA|TRBV5-1|TRBJ2-6|NA
TGCGCCAGCAGCTTGGACGGGAGAGACTCTGGGGCCAACGTCCTGACTTTC
CASSLDGRDSGANVLTF
>few|TRBV19|TRBJ2-1|NA
TGTGCCAGTAGTATTGGTGGGAGCCCCTACAATGAGCAGTTCTTC
CASSIGGSPYNEQFF
>NA|TRBV19|TRBJ1-1|NA
TGTGCCAGTAGTCCAATGACAGTTCCGGACACTGAAGCTTTCTTT
CASSPMTVPDTEAFF
>few|TRBV2|TRBJ2-1|TRBD2
TGTGCCAGCAGTGACGTAGCGGGAGCTACGAATGAGCAGTTCTTC
CASSDVAGATNEQFF
>NA|TRBV5-1|TRBJ2-1|TRBD1
TGCGCCAGCAGCTTGGAAACCAGGGGGATAGACAATGAGCAGTTCTTC
CASSLETRGIDNEQFF
>NA|TRBV7-2|TRBJ2-7|NA
TGTGCCAGCAGTTTTGGCAGGATTGACTACGAGCAGTACTTC
CASSFGRIDYEQYF
>NA|TRBV29-1|TRBJ1-2|TRBD1
TGCAGCGTTGCTACAGGGGCAGGGGCCTATGGCTACACCTTC
CSVATGAGAYGYTF
>once|TRBV2|TRBJ1-6|NA
TGTGCCAGCAACGAGTACCTTTCCTATAATTCACCCCTCCACTTT
CASNEYLSYNSPLHF
>NA|TRBV7-6|TRBJ2-7|TRBD1
TGTGCCAGCAGCTCAGGGAGAGGGACAGGCCCAACCGAGCAGTACTTC
CASSSGRGTGPTEQYF
>NA|TRBV10-2|TRBJ2-3|NA
TGCGCCAGCAGTGATCGGGGGGCCTCTGATACGCAGTATTTT
CASSDRGASDTQYF
>NA|TRBV18|TRBJ1-5|NA
TGTGCCAGCTCACCGGGGGGATCGAGTCAGCCCCAGCATTTT
CASSPGGSSQPQHF
>NA|TRBV10-2|TRBJ2-3|TRBD2
TGCGCCAGCAGCAGACTAGCGGGACAAGATACGCAGTATTTT
CASSRLAGQDTQYF
>NA|TRBV6-5|TRBJ1-1|NA
TGTGCCAGCAGCAACCCGGCGGGAAACACTGAAGCTTTCTTT
CASSNPAGNTEAFF
>NA|TRBV27|TRBJ1-1|TRBD1
TGTGCCAGCACATCCACAGGGGGCTATAACACTGAAGCTTTCTTT
CASTSTGGYNTEAFF
>once|TRBV7-3|TRBJ2-3|NA
TGTGCCAGCAGCTCGGGGCCACAGGGTCTGAGCACAGATACGCAGTATTTT
CASSSGPQGLSTDTQYF
>NA|TRBV2|TRBJ1-6|NA
TGTGCCAGCAGTGACTCCAGCTCCTATAATTCACCCCTCCACTTT
CASSDSSSYNSPLHF
>NA|TRBV2|TRBJ1-6|NA
TGTGCCAGCAGCCTCCAGGGAAGGGCCGCAGTCCTCCACTTT
CASSLQGRAAVLHF
>NA|TRBV6-5|TRBJ1-2|TRBD1
TGTGCCAGCAGCGAGGACAGGGCCGGGGGCTACACCTTC
CASSEDRAGGYTF
>once|TRBV10-1|TRBJ1-1|TRBD1
TGCGCCAGCAGTGAGTCGGACAGGTCGTTTTTGGCTTTCTTT
CASSESDRSFLAFF
>NA|TRBV10-2|TRBJ2-1|TRBD2
TGCGCCAGCGGACTAGATTGGGATGAGCAGTTCTTC
CASGLDWDEQFF
>NA|TRBV5-4|TRBJ2-7|TRBD1
TGTGCCAGCAGCTTGGGGCCCGGGACAGGGCATCGCGAGCAGTACTTC
CASSLGPGTGHREQYF
>NA|TRBV29-1|TRBJ1-1|TRBD1
TGCAGCACTAAAACAGGGGGGGGGACTGAAGCTTTCTTT
CSTKTGGGTEAFF
>NA|TRBV2|TRBJ2-7|NA
TGTGCCAGCAGTACGGAGCCGCGTGGGGAGCAGTACTTC
CASSTEPRGEQYF
>NA|TRBV27|TRBJ2-7|TRBD2
TGTGCCAGCGCCGGGACTAGCGGTTACGAGCAGTACTTC
CASAGTSGYEQYF
>NA|TRBV21-1|TRBJ2-7|NA
TGTGCCAGCAGCAAAGAGGGCGGGACCTACGAGCAGTACTTC
CASSKEGGTYEQYF
>NA|TRBV10-3|TRBJ1-6|NA
TGTGCCATCAGAGGACAGTCGAGGGAAACACCCCTCCACTTT
CAIRGQSRETPLHF
>NA|TRBV19|TRBJ1-1|NA
TGTGCCAGTAGTGAGAGTGGGAGAACCATGAACACTGAAGCTTTCTTT
CASSESGRTMNTEAFF
>NA|TRBV6-5|TRBJ1-5|TRBD1
TGTGCCAGCAGTTACAGGGCAGGGGGAGGTCAGCCCCAGCATTTT
CASSYRAGGGQPQHF
>NA|TRBV25-1|TRBJ1-5|NA
TGTGCCAGCAGTGAATCACGAGCGGGGGAGCGCAATCAGCCCCAGCATTTT
CASSESRAGERNQPQHF
>NA|TRBV18|TRBJ2-5|TRBD2
TGTGCCAGCTCACAGGAGGGACTAGCGGGGGTTGAGACCCAGTACTTC
CASSQEGLAGVETQYF
>NA|TRBV6-5|TRBJ1-2|NA
TGTGCCAGCCTGGGACTTCGCCCAATCTATGGCTACACCTTC
CASLGLRPIYGYTF
>once|TRBV5-4|TRBJ2-3|TRBD2
TGTGCCAGCAGCTTGGCTAGCGGGCTCACAGATACGCAGTATTTT
CASSLASGLTDTQYF
>NA|TRBV4-2|TRBJ2-3|NA
TGTGCCAGCAGCCGTAACCGGGGAAGCACAGATACGCAGTATTTT
CASSRNRGSTDTQYF
>NA|TRBV6-1|TRBJ2-7|TRBD1
TGTGCCAGCAGCGCCGGGACAGGGGTGGGGGAGCAGTACTTC
CASSAGTGVGEQYF
>NA|TRBV4-1|TRBJ2-7|NA
TGCGCCAGCAGCCAACTGGGACTCGGGGAGCAGTACTTC
CASSQLGLGEQYF
>NA|TRBV19|TRBJ1-5|NA
TGTGCCAGTAGTGTTCAGAAAAGCAATCAGCCCCAGCATTTT
CASSVQKSNQPQHF
>NA|TRBV27|TRBJ1-1|NA
TGTGCCAGCAGTTATAGCGCGAACACTGAAGCTTTCTTT
CASSYSANTEAFF
>NA|TRBV19|TRBJ1-4|TRBD1
TGTGCCAGTTCTCCGGCAGGGGGTCGAGAAAAACTGTTTTTT
CASSPAGGREKLFF
>NA|TRBV7-9|TRBJ2-1|NA
TGTGCCAGCAGCTTAGTGGGACTCCCTTATAGGTTCAACAATGAGCAGTTCTTC
CASSLVGLPYRFNNEQFF
>NA|TRBV27|TRBJ1-2|NA
TGTGCCAGCAGTTTATATCCAGCGAACTATGGCTACACCTTC
CASSLYPANYGYTF
>NA|TRBV10-3|TRBJ1-2|TRBD1
TGTGCCAACGGACAGGGAGGGCCTAACTATGGCTACACCTTC
CANGQGGPNYGYTF
>NA|TRBV10-1|TRBJ2-1|TRBD2
TGCGCCAGCAGTCTCGTAGCGGGGGGGCACAATGAGCAGTTCTTC
CASSLVAGGHNEQFF
>NA|TRBV6-4|TRBJ2-1|TRBD2
TGTGCCAGCAGTAAGTCTAGCGGGGGCTCCTACAATGAGCAGTTCTTC
CASSKSSGGSYNEQFF
>NA|TRBV2|TRBJ2-7|NA
TGTGCCAGCAGTGAATTTAACGGTAAAACAGGCGAGCAGTACTTC
CASSEFNGKTGEQYF
>NA|TRBV5-1|TRBJ2-7|TRBD1
TGCGCCAGCACCGATAGGACAGGGGGGACGTATGAGCAGTACTTC
CASTDRTGGTYEQYF
>NA|TRBV10-3|TRBJ2-3|TRBD1
TGTGCCATCAGTGACGGGACAGGGGGAGATACGCAGTATTTT
CAISDGTGGDTQYF
>NA|TRBV7-9|TRBJ1-2|TRBD1
TGTGCCAGCAGCTTACAGGGGGATTGGGACTATGGCTACACCTTC
CASSLQGDWDYGYTF
>NA|TRBV18|TRBJ1-5|NA
TGTGCCAGCTCACCATATATCGATCAGCCCCAGCATTTT
CASSPYIDQPQHF
>NA|TRBV4-3|TRBJ2-3|NA
TGCGCCAGCAGCTCGGGATCTAGGGAGGATACGCAGTATTTT
CASSSGSREDTQYF
>NA|TRBV7-2|TRBJ1-1|NA
TGTGCCAGCAGCTTAGACTTGGTAGTAAGGAACACTGAAGCTTTCTTT
CASSLDLVVRNTEAFF
>few|TRBV6-5|TRBJ1-1|TRBD1
TGTGCCACCATGACAGGGACTCGAACTGAAGCTTTCTTT
CATMTGTRTEAFF